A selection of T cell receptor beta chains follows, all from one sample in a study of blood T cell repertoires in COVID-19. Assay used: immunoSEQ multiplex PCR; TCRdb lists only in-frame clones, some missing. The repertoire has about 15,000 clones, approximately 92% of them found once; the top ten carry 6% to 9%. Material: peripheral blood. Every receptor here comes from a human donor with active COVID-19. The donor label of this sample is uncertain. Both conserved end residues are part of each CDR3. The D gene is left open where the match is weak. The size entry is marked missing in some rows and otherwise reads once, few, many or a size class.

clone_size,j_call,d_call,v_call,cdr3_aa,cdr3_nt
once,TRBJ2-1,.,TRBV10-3,CATSRSGETQAYNEQFF,TGTGCTACTAGTCGTTCCGGAGAGACACAAGCCTACAATGAGCAGTTCTTC
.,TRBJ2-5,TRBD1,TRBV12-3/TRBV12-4,CASRQGARETQYF,TGTGCCAGCAGACAGGGGGCGCGGGAGACCCAGTACTTC
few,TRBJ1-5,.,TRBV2,CASSEKRYNQPQHF,TGTGCCAGCAGTGAAAAGCGTTACAATCAGCCCCAGCATTTT
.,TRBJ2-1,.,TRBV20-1,CSASTPGVAYNEQFF,TGCAGTGCTAGTACCCCGGGAGTGGCCTACAATGAGCAGTTCTTC
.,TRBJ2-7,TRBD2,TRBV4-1,CASSQPRGLAGGPSSYEQYF,TGCGCCAGCAGCCAGCCCCGGGGACTAGCGGGGGGGCCCAGCTCCTACGAGCAGTACTTC
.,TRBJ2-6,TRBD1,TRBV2,CASRGGQGSSGANVLTF,TGTGCCAGCAGGGGGGGACAGGGTTCCTCTGGGGCCAACGTCCTGACTTTC
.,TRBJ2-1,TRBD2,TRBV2,CASKHPGLAGVKNEQFF,TGTGCCAGCAAGCACCCGGGACTAGCGGGAGTTAAGAATGAGCAGTTCTTC
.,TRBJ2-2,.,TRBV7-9,CASSPQSAGELFF,TGTGCCAGCAGCCCCCAGAGCGCCGGGGAGCTGTTTTTT
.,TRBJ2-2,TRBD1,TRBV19,CASSIRGDRGYTGELFF,TGTGCCAGTAGTATACGGGGTGACAGGGGATACACCGGGGAGCTGTTTTTT
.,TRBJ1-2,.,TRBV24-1,CATQEGYRDEDEYGYTF,TGTGCCACCCAAGAAGGATACAGGGACGAGGACGAATATGGCTACACCTTC
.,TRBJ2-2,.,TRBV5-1,CASSLGPPDTGELFF,TGCGCCAGCAGCTTGGGTCCACCGGACACCGGGGAGCTGTTTTTT
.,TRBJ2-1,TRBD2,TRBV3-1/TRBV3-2,CASNSASGRYNEQFF,TGTGCCAGCAATTCAGCTAGCGGGAGGTACAATGAGCAGTTCTTC
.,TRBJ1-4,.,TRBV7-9,CASSLDAGLVGGLFF,TGTGCCAGCAGCTTAGATGCTGGGCTTGTAGGTGGTCTGTTTTTT
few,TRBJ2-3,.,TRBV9,CASSVVGRGDTQYF,TGTGCCAGCAGCGTAGTGGGCCGTGGAGATACGCAGTATTTT
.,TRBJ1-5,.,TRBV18,CASSPLGGSNQPQHF,TGTGCCAGCTCTCCGCTTGGGGGGAGCAATCAGCCCCAGCATTTT
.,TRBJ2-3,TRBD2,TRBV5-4,CASSLRTSGRIDTQYF,TGTGCCAGCAGCTTAAGGACTAGCGGGAGGATAGATACGCAGTATTTT
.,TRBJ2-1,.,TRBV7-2,CASSRTGTAYNEQFF,TGTGCCAGCAGCCGGACCGGGACTGCCTACAATGAGCAGTTCTTC
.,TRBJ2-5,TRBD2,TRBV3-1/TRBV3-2,CASSSRTSGRRETQYF,TGTGCCAGCAGCTCGAGGACTAGCGGGAGGAGGGAGACCCAGTACTTC
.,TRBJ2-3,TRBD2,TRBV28,CASSLSTSGSGADTQYF,TGTGCCAGCAGTTTGAGTACTAGCGGGAGTGGGGCAGATACGCAGTATTTT
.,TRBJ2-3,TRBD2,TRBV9,CASSPRLAGATDTQYF,TGTGCCAGCAGCCCTCGACTAGCGGGAGCCACAGATACGCAGTATTTT
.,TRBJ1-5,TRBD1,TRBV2,CASSEGSTGVQPQHF,TGTGCCAGCAGTGAAGGCTCGACAGGGGTTCAGCCCCAGCATTTT